The clone carrying this T cell receptor beta chain occurred once. Methods used by the authors: Using reference gene primer amplification, nucleated cell counts were estimated. Only in-frame clones appear in the TCRdb table, and some are missing; sequencing was by immunoSEQ multiplex PCR. That table gives V, J and clone size, and the DNA gave D and trimming. The sample has approximately 100,000 clones, about 89% seen once; the top ten hold under 14%. The record originates from a study of blood T cell repertoires in COVID-19. As for the study in general: Spain, Italy and the United States supplied samples that represented acute and convalescent COVID-19. The analysed material was cDNA or gDNA that came from T cells, B-cell-depleted T cells, or PBMCs.

The sample consisted of peripheral blood. This receptor was identified in a woman aged 25 to 45 with acute or convalescent COVID-19.

The CDR3 DNA sequence: TGTGCCAGCAGTTACCCTCTGGGCCTTTCTAACTATGGCTACACCTTC. Its translation is CASSYPLGLSNYGYTF. The chain links TRBV6-2 or TRBV6-3 to TRBJ1-2; no clear D gene. In germline, CDR1 is MNHEY, CDR2 SVGEGT. Trimming cost V 2 bases and J 0 bases, with 13 bases left between them. The CDR3 runs to 16 residues.